What follows are 15 T cell receptor beta chains derived from one specimen sequenced in a study of cytomegalovirus exposure and HLA in healthy donors. A multiplex PCR was run with 60 Vbeta primers and 13 Jbeta primers. Libraries were prepared by immunoSEQ multiplex PCR; TCRdb keeps only in-frame clonotypes and omits some of them. The data contain about 160,000 clones, 80% to 90% of them singletons. Sequences were obtained from PBMCs. All receptors derive from a woman aged 45-60 years in good health and CMV-seronegative.

This clone came up a few times. This rearrangement joins TRBV4-1 to TRBJ1-1; TRBD1 is a possible D gene (5 bases). Trimming removed 0 bases at V and 2 bases at J, with 10 bases between. Germline assignment: CDR1 MGHRA and CDR2 YSYEKL. The CDR3 spans 15 residues. CDR3 DNA sequence: TGCGCCAGCAGCCAAGATAGGGGCTCTAACACTGAAGCTTTCTTT. Its translation is CASSQDRGSNTEAFF.

This chain joins TRBV25-1 and TRBJ1-5; perhaps TRBD1 as D (5 bases). V lost 5 bases to trimming and J lost 0 bases, with 11 bases between them. The V gene's germline CDR1 is MGHDK and CDR2 SYGVNS. The CDR3 is made up of 15 amino acids. CDR3 region: CASSYRRPSNQPQHF. In DNA, the CDR3 is TGTGCCAGCAGTTACAGGAGACCTAGCAATCAGCCCCAGCATTTT.

The chain is built from TRBV7-6 and TRBJ2-1, with 10 nucleotides matching TRBD1. The CDR3 is 15 residues long. The germline V gene has CDR1 SGHVS and CDR2 FNYEAQ. The V segment lost 0 bases and the J segment 8 bases; nucleotides outside the gene matches: 4. DNA of the CDR3: TGTGCCAGCAGCTTAGCCGACAGGGGGCTGGATGAGCAGTTCTTC. This encodes CASSLADRGLDEQFF.

This rearrangement joins TRBV7-2 to TRBJ1-1, with D uncertain. Per germline, CDR1 SGHTA and CDR2 FQGNSA. V was cut by 4 bases and J by 5 bases, with 14 bases left in between. The CDR3 runs 14 residues. Written as DNA, the CDR3 is TGTGCCAGCAGCTCCTCGGGAGGTGGGACTGAAGCTTTCTTT. Protein: CASSSSGGGTEAFF.

This sequence joins TRBV10-3 and TRBJ1-3; D is unresolved. The V end was cut by 2 bases, the J end by 0 bases, with 8 bases between. The length of the CDR3 is 15 residues. In germline, CDR1 is ENHRY, CDR2 SYGVKD. CDR3 nucleotide sequence: TGTGCCATCAGTGAGAGAGGGTTCTCTGGAAACACCATATATTTT. This translates into CAISERGFSGNTIYF.

V is TRBV11-2 and J is TRBJ2-4; D ambiguous. Germline values: CDR1 SGHAT, CDR2 FQNNGV. The CDR3 is 12 amino acids. Deletions cut 5 bases from V and 16 bases from J, with 18 bases between. CDR3 residues: CASSPGMGRSYF. In DNA form, the CDR3 reads TGTGCCAGCAGCCCAGGTATGGGCCGATCTTACTTC.

This clone was seen more than once but under ten times. The chain joins TRBV29-1 to TRBJ1-6, with TRBD1 matching 9 bases. Unmatched junction bases numbered 7, after V lost 4 bases and J lost 9 bases. Germline CDR1 reads SQVTM; CDR2 reads ANQGSEA. CDR3 length: 14 residues. This chain's CDR3 is CSVAVGTGISPLHF. CDR3 nucleotide sequence: TGCAGCGTTGCGGTAGGGACAGGGATTTCACCCCTCCACTTT.

The chain is built from TRBV11-3 and TRBJ1-4; D uncertain. V lost 5 bases to trimming and J lost 8 bases, with 12 bases between them. The germline V gene encodes CDR1 SGHNT and CDR2 YENEEA. The CDR3 contains 13 residues. The CDR3 nucleotides read TGTGCCAGCAGCGCGGATCCGGGGGAAAAACTGTTTTTT. Translation gives CASSADPGEKLFF.

The chain employs TRBV6-6 and TRBJ1-2; TRBD1 matches at 9 bases. The CDR3 covers 15 residues. The ends lost 0 bases at V and 6 bases at J; junction bases unmatched: 5. Germline CDR1 reads MNHNY; CDR2 reads SVGAGI (reference sequence). The CDR3 spells CASSYSVDRGDGYTF. The CDR3 DNA is TGTGCCAGCAGTTACTCCGTAGACAGGGGGGATGGCTACACCTTC.

The chain has TRBV27 and TRBJ1-6; D remains unclear. The V end lost 6 bases, the J end lost 16 bases, and 4 bases lay between the germline ends. CDR1 is MNHEY, CDR2 SMNVEV, per germline (reference sequence). The CDR3 runs 8 residues. The CDR3 loop is CASSHLHF. For the CDR3, the DNA is TGTGCCAGCAGCCATCTCCACTTT.

The chain recombines TRBV6-1 with TRBJ1-5, with D perhaps TRBD1 (6 bases). V lost 2 bases, J lost 10 bases, and 18 bases lay in between. The CDR3 is made up of 15 amino acids. CDR1 and CDR2 from the germline V gene are MNHNS and SASEGT. CDR3 nucleotides: TGTGCCAGCAGTGAACCCGTAAAAGGGGGATTTCCCCAGCATTTT. This gives the protein CASSEPVKGGFPQHF.

This chain links TRBV27 with TRBJ1-2, with D tentatively TRBD1 (6 bases). The CDR3 is 11 residues long. The germline V and J ends were trimmed by 8 bases and 9 bases, with 13 bases remaining between them. Per the germline V gene, CDR1 is MNHEY and CDR2 is SMNVEV (reference sequence). As DNA, the CDR3 is TGTGCCAGCGGAACAGGGTCCCGCTACACCTTC. It translates to CASGTGSRYTF.

V gene TRBV6-5 combines with J gene TRBJ2-7; no clear D gene. V dropped 0 bases and J dropped 0 bases, with 9 bases sitting between them. Germline-derived CDR1 and CDR2 are MNHEY and SVGAGI. The CDR3 covers 15 residues. The CDR3 sequence is CASSYSKLSSYEQYF. The CDR3 DNA is TGTGCCAGCAGTTACTCAAAACTGTCCTCCTACGAGCAGTACTTC.

The chain combines TRBV28 with TRBJ1-2; 7 bases are shared with TRBD1. The CDR3 sequence is 14 residues long. V lost 5 bases and J lost 8; bases outside the gene matches: 11. Germline V gene lookup returns CDR1 MDHEN and CDR2 SYDVKM. CDR3 in DNA: TGTGCCAGCAGTCTAACCGGTGACAGGGAAGGCTACACCTTC. Its protein product is CASSLTGDREGYTF.

V is TRBV9 and J is TRBJ1-2; D is uncertain. V was shortened by 0 bases and J by 4 bases, with 13 bases between the two germline ends. CDR3 length: 15 residues. CDR1 is SGDLS and CDR2 is YYNGEE in the germline V gene. The CDR3 DNA reads TGTGCCAGCAGCGTAGGAGGGCGTGGTACCTATGGCTACACCTTC. As protein: CASSVGGRGTYGYTF.